These 4 T cell receptor beta chains were sequenced from one sample in a study of CD8 T cells in Susac syndrome. The RNA, roughly 0.45 to 1 ug, was put through reverse transcription using random hexamers. MiXCR was run by TCRdb on the immunoSEQ multiplex PCR reads, yielding one entry per CDR3 protein. The sample has 130,000 to 150,000 distinct CDR3 sequences; around 94% are singletons. Sequenced input: CD4+ T cells from PBMCs. These receptors were collected from a human donor in good health.

The chain uses TRBV4-2 and TRBJ1-2; D gene uncertain. Germline CDR1 and CDR2: LGHNA and YNFKEQ. This CDR3 has 16 amino acids. V was cut by 0 bases and J by 7 bases, with 18 bases left in between. CDR3 DNA: TGTGCCAGCAGCCAAGATATCAGAGATAATCGGAGTGGCTACACCTTC. Translation gives CASSQDIRDNRSGYTF.

The chain links TRBV6-4 to TRBJ1-2, with 9 bases fitting TRBD1. V was clipped by 6 bases and J by 3 bases; unmatched bases: 11. CDR3 length equals 16 residues. From germline, CDR1 is MRHNA and CDR2 SNTAGT. DNA for the CDR3: TGTGCCAGCAGACCGGGACAGGGAACCCCCTACTATGGCTACACCTTC. Its translation is CASRPGQGTPYYGYTF.

V is TRBV5-6 and J is TRBJ2-4; 9 bases fit TRBD1. CDR1 is SGHDT, CDR2 YYEEEE, per germline. J lost 10 bases, V lost 4 bases, and 12 bases had no gene match. This CDR3 region has 15 residues. The CDR3 DNA is TGTGCCAGCAGCCCTGTGGGACAGGGTCCCGGGATTCAGTACTTC. Encoded protein: CASSPVGQGPGIQYF.

The V call is TRBV12-3 or TRBV12-4, the J call TRBJ2-3; D remains ambiguous. Trimming left V 5 bases short and J 4 bases short, with 4 bases between. CDR3 size: 11 residues. DNA for the CDR3: TGTGCCAGCAGTAGTGCAGATACGCAGTATTTT. This codes for CASSSADTQYF.